This TCR beta chain was recorded in a study of monozygotic twins with inflammatory bowel disease. Study results and limitations: TCRbeta inverse Simpson diversity was decreased in IBD patients versus healthy co-twins. Distinction of different T cell subtypes was not possible. The study supported no single strong signal or clonotype linked to IBD. Repertoire similarity did not differ between concordant and discordant twins, perhaps due to limited power.

Using the 5' RACE reads, TCRdb records one entry per CDR3 protein without DNA. This sample contains 150,000 to 200,000 distinct CDR3 sequences. The CDR3 covers 16 residues. Germline loops: CDR1 LNHNV, CDR2 YYDKDF (reference sequence). In regard to this clonotype: No antigen is known for it.

The material sequenced was blood. The J gene is TRBJ1-5, the V gene TRBV15; there is no DNA to check the TCRdb D call of TRBD1. This clonotype was sampled from a human donor with ulcerative colitis or Crohn's disease, or a healthy co-twin of an affected twin (not recorded which). The CDR3 region is CATSRVIGGAGQPQHF.